This T cell receptor beta chain appears in the sequencing data of a study of vaccination effects on CD4 cells after COVID-19. On the study more broadly: Vaccination of participants consisted of two doses of either the BNT162b2 or mRNA-1273 vaccine.

Within the ViraFEST assay, antigen-specific CD4+ T cells underwent expansion with viral peptide pools prior to sequencing. Subsequent to 10 days of culture, CD4+ T cells were isolated. Vaccinated recipients, who were negative for nucleocapsid antibodies, had no history of SARS-CoV-2 infection. Cultivation was performed at some 1.9 million PBMC per well with 10 IU/ml IL-2 and about 10 ug/ml peptides added. Half the medium was swapped for IL-2 medium on days 3 and 7. Comment on this clone: Antigen specificity is unknown.

Profiling relied on immunoSEQ multiplex PCR, and the TCRdb table lists in-frame clones only, not all of them. Of over 25,000 clones listed, roughly two thirds were seen once; the top ten hold 10% to 13%. Findings and caveats of the study: The study dataset contains few convalescent patients and includes no early post-infection timepoints.

The receptor's source is a human donor who received a COVID-19 vaccine. The specimen was CD4+ T cells from PBMCs cultured with SARS-CoV-2 spike peptides, collected before COVID-19 vaccination.

This CDR3 is CASSERQGLGAGELFF. The CDR3 DNA follows: TGTGCCAGCAGTGAGAGACAGGGGCTTGGGGCCGGGGAGCTGTTTTTT. This rearrangement joins TRBV6-1 to TRBJ2-2, with TRBD1 matching 8 bases. J was trimmed by 6 bases and V by 3 bases; bases with no gene match: 9. The CDR3 totals 16 residues. Germline loops: CDR1 MNHNS, CDR2 SASEGT.